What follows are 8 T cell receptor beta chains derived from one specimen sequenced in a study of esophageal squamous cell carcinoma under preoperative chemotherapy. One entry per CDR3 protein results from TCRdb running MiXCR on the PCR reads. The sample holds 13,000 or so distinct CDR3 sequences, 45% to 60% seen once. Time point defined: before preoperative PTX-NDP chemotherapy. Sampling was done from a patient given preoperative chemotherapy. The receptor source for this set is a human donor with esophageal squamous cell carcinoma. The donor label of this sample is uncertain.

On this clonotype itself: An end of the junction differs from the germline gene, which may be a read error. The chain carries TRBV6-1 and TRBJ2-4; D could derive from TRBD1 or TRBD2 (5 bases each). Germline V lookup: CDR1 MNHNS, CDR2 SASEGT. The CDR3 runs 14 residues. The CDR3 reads CRGTGLCGKNTQYF. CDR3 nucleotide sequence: TGCCGCGGCACGGGGCTTTGTGGCAAAAACACTCAGTATTTC.

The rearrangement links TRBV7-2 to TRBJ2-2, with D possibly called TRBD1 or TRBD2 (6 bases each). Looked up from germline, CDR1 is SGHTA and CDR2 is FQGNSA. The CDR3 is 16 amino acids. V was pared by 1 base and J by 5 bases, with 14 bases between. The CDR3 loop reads CASSLDPGARTGELFF. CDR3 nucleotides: TGTGCCAGCAGCTTAGATCCGGGGGCAAGAACCGGGGAGCTGTTTTTT.

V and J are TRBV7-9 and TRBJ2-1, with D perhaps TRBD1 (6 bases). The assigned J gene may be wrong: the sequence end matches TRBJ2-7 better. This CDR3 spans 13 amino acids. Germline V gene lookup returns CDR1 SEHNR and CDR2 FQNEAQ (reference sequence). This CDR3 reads CASSETGAYEQYF. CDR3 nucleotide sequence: TGTGCCAGCAGCGAGACAGGAGCCTACGAGCAGTACTTC.

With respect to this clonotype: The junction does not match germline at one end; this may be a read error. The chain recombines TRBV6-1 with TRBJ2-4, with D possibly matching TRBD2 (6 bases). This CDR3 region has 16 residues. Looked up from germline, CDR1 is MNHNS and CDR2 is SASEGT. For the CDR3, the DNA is TGTGCCAGCAGTGAATCGGGGGTGAGCGCCAAAAACATTCAGTATTTC. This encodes CASSESGVSAKNIQYF.

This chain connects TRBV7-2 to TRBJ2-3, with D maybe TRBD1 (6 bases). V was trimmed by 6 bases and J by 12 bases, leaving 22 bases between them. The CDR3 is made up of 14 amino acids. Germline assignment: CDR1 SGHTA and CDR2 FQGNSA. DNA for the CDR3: TGTGCCAGCAGAGGTAACAGGGATGTAGAGACCCAGTATTTT. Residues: CASRGNRDVETQYF.

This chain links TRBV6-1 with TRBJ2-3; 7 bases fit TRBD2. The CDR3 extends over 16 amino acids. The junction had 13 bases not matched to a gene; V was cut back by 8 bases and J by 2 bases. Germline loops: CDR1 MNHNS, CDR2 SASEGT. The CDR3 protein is CASRVLGGSYTDTQYF. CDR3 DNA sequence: TGTGCCAGCCGTGTATTGGGGGGGAGCTACACAGATACGCAGTATTTT.

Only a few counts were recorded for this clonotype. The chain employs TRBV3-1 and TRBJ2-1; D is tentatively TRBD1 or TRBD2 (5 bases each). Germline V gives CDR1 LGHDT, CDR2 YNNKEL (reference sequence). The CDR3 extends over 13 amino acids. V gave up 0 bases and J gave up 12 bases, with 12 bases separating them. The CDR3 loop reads CASSQERRGGQFF. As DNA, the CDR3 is TGTGCCAGCAGCCAAGAACGTCGGGGCGGGCAGTTCTTC.

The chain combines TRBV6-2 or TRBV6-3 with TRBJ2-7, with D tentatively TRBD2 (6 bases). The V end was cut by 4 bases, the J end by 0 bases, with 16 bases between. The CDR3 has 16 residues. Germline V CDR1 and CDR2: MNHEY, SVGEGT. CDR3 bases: TGTGCCAGCAGTTGGCGTCGGGGACTCGCCTCCTACGAGCAGTACTTC. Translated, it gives CASSWRRGLASYEQYF.